The 25 T cell receptor beta chains below all came from one sample that was sequenced in a study of blood T cell repertoires in COVID-19. Clones were read by immunoSEQ multiplex PCR, and TCRdb kept only the in-frame ones, dropping some. The sample consists of more than 250,000 clones, 85% to 90% of them appearing once. The sample consisted of peripheral blood. Every receptor here comes from a woman between 45 and 60 years old with COVID-19, enrolled during active disease.

The V call is TRBV30, the J call TRBJ2-3; D ambiguous. CDR1 GTSNPN and CDR2 SVGIG come from the germline V gene (reference sequence). The germline V and J ends were trimmed by 3 bases and 7 bases, with 14 bases remaining between them. The CDR3 has 13 residues. The CDR3 coding sequence is TGTGCCTGGAGCCCCGGCGGTTGGAATACGCAGTATTTT. Translation: CAWSPGGWNTQYF.

The chain combines TRBV7-2 with TRBJ2-3; TRBD1 aligns across 7 bases. CDR1 SGHTA and CDR2 FQGNSA come from the germline V gene. The CDR3 totals 15 residues. With V trimmed by 1 base and J by 5 bases, 6 bases remained unmatched. The CDR3 sequence is CASSLGQGFVDTQYF. The CDR3 DNA reads TGTGCCAGCAGCTTAGGACAGGGTTTTGTAGATACGCAGTATTTT.

The chain uses TRBV19 and TRBJ2-3, with D perhaps matching TRBD2 (5 bases). There are 16 residues in the CDR3. V was clipped by 2 bases and J by 0 bases, with 12 bases between them. From germline, CDR1 is LNHDA and CDR2 SQIVND (reference sequence). The CDR3 nucleotides are TGTGCCAGTAGTATATCTTCCTGGACTAGCACAGATACGCAGTATTTT. Translated, it gives CASSISSWTSTDTQYF.

V gene TRBV19 combines with J gene TRBJ1-5; 9 positions match TRBD1. This CDR3 has 15 residues. CDR1 and CDR2 (germline): LNHDA, SQIVND (reference sequence). Trimming cost V 6 bases and J 1 base; bases outside gene matches: 4. As DNA, the CDR3 is TGTGCCAGTAGAACAGGGGGCCTAAGCAATCAGCCCCAGCATTTT. The encoded protein is CASRTGGLSNQPQHF.

The chain combines TRBV7-9 with TRBJ1-5; D is uncertain. Germline V gene data show CDR1 as SEHNR and CDR2 as FQNEAQ (reference sequence). CDR3 length equals 14 residues. With 1 base removed from V and 0 bases from J, the gap between germline ends came to 4 bases. The CDR3 DNA reads TGTGCCAGCAGCTTAGAATATAGCAATCAGCCCCAGCATTTT. It translates to CASSLEYSNQPQHF.

As concerns this clone: The same CDR3 arises from other DNA sequences in this sample as well. The J gene is TRBJ2-1, the V gene TRBV9; TRBD2 agrees at 8 bases. From germline, CDR1 is SGDLS and CDR2 YYNGEE. After removal of 3 bases from V and 4 bases from J, the junction contained 3 bases not matched to a gene. The CDR3 is 14 amino acids. CDR3 in amino acids: CASSALAGYNEQFF. CDR3 nucleotide sequence: TGTGCCAGCAGCGCGTTAGCGGGGTACAATGAGCAGTTCTTC.

J is TRBJ1-5 and V is TRBV19; D is possibly TRBD1 (6 bases). Germline CDR1 and CDR2: LNHDA and SQIVND (reference sequence). Trimming left V 3 bases short and J 5 bases short, with 23 bases between. This CDR3 spans 18 amino acids. The CDR3 DNA is TGTGCCAGTAGTATTTTCCTAGGCAGGGGATCGTCATATCAGCCCCAGCATTTT. This sequence encodes CASSIFLGRGSSYQPQHF.

V and J are TRBV5-1 and TRBJ2-7; TRBD2 aligns across 9 bases. The J segment lost 5 bases and the V segment lost 4 bases, leaving 16 bases of the junction unmatched. Germline CDR1 SGHRS, CDR2 YFSETQ. The CDR3 sequence is 17 residues long. The CDR3 DNA is TGCGCCAGCAGCGTCACCCGGGCGGGAGGGCCTAAAGACGAGCAGTACTTC. Protein product: CASSVTRAGGPKDEQYF.

V usage is TRBV7-2 and J usage is TRBJ2-1; the D gene is possibly TRBD1 (5 bases). Germline assignment: CDR1 SGHTA and CDR2 FQGNSA. This CDR3 has 16 residues. V dropped 2 bases and J dropped 12 bases, with 23 bases sitting between them. This chain's CDR3 is CASSLPTLSGGGAQFF. In DNA form, the CDR3 reads TGTGCCAGCAGCTTACCGACCCTCTCAGGCGGTGGGGCGCAGTTCTTC. The full variable domain, completed using reference TRBV7-2 and TRBJ2-1, is GAGVSQSPSNKVTEKGKDVELRCDPISGHTALYWYRQSLGQGLEFLIYFQGNSAPDKSGLPSDRFSAERTGGSVSTLTIQRTQQEDSAVYLCASSLPTLSGGGAQFFGPGTRLTVL.

The chain employs TRBV10-1 and TRBJ2-3, with 8 bases aligning to TRBD2. There are 15 residues in the CDR3. With 4 bases clipped from V and 1 base from J, the junction kept 4 bases outside the gene matches. CDR1 and CDR2 (germline): WNHNN, SYGVQD (reference sequence). For the CDR3, the DNA is TGCGCCAGCAGTGTAGGGACTAGTCGCACAGATACGCAGTATTTT. As protein: CASSVGTSRTDTQYF.

This chain links TRBV2 with TRBJ1-5; D remains unclear. This CDR3 comprises 14 residues. From germline, CDR1 is SNHLY and CDR2 FYNNEI. The V end lost 5 bases, the J end lost 0 bases, and 8 bases lay between the germline ends. DNA for the CDR3: TGTGCCAGCAGTCAAATTGTTAGCAATCAGCCCCAGCATTTT. Its translation is CASSQIVSNQPQHF.

The J gene is TRBJ2-1, the V gene TRBV3-1 (or the pseudogene TRBV3-2); TRBD2 matches 7 bases. This CDR3 has 13 amino acids. Germline V gives CDR1 LGHDT, CDR2 YNNKEL (reference sequence). V was clipped by 4 bases and J by 4 bases; unmatched bases: 1. The chain's CDR3 is CASSPGGYNEQFF. CDR3 DNA: TGTGCCAGCAGCCCCGGGGGGTACAATGAGCAGTTCTTC.

The V call is TRBV4-1, the J call TRBJ2-7; 9 bases are shared with TRBD2. With 0 bases clipped from V and 4 bases from J, the junction kept 10 bases outside the gene matches. Per the germline V gene, CDR1 is MGHRA and CDR2 is YSYEKL. The CDR3 extends over 17 amino acids. The CDR3 region is CASSQEPGTSRFYEQYF. CDR3 bases: TGCGCCAGCAGCCAAGAACCAGGGACTAGCAGATTTTACGAGCAGTACTTC.

J is TRBJ2-2 and V is TRBV19; 12 bases are shared with TRBD2. This CDR3 is built from 15 residues. The germline V gene encodes CDR1 LNHDA and CDR2 SQIVND (reference sequence). With V trimmed by 9 bases and J by 6 bases, 8 bases remained unmatched. This chain's CDR3 is CASRLAGGTPGELFF. CDR3 DNA sequence: TGTGCCAGCCGCCTAGCGGGAGGGACACCCGGGGAGCTGTTTTTT. The full variable domain, with the rest looked up from reference TRBV19 and TRBJ2-2, is DGGITQSPKYLFRKEGQNVTLSCEQNLNHDAMYWYRQDPGQGLRLIYYSQIVNDFQKGDIAEGYSVSREKKESFPLTVTSAQKNPTAFYLCASRLAGGTPGELFFGEGSRLTVL.

The J gene is TRBJ2-5, the V gene TRBV5-4; D is perhaps TRBD2 (5 bases). The CDR3 has 14 amino acids. Germline lookup yields CDR1 SGHNT and CDR2 YYREEE (reference sequence). V shed 2 bases and J shed 5 bases, with 13 bases lying between them. The CDR3 coding sequence is TGTGCCAGCAGCTTCAGAGGTAGGGAGGAGACCCAGTACTTC. It specifies CASSFRGREETQYF.

The V and J genes are TRBV6-2 or TRBV6-3 and TRBJ2-7; no definite D call. Germline V gene sequence: CDR1 MNHEY, CDR2 SVGEGT. V was clipped by 2 bases and J by 0 bases, with 8 bases between them. The CDR3 is made up of 14 amino acids. CDR3 in DNA: TGTGCCAGCAGTTACAGCGCCCTCTCCTACGAGCAGTACTTC. It codes for CASSYSALSYEQYF.

The J gene is TRBJ2-1, the V gene TRBV27; 7 positions match TRBD2. The length of the CDR3 is 16 residues. Losses at the gene ends were 1 base for V and 10 bases for J; bases not matched to a gene: 13. Germline V gene sequence: CDR1 MNHEY, CDR2 SMNVEV (reference sequence). This chain's CDR3 is CASSLYGTLARGEQFF. The CDR3 DNA is TGTGCCAGCAGTTTATATGGGACCTTAGCGCGGGGGGAGCAGTTCTTC.

The rearrangement links TRBV5-6 to TRBJ2-1; TRBD1 matches 10 bases. With 4 bases clipped from V and 2 bases from J, the junction kept 3 bases outside the gene matches. Germline loops: CDR1 SGHDT, CDR2 YYEEEE. The CDR3 loop spans 15 amino acids. The CDR3 here is CASSHGQGAYNEQFF. The CDR3 DNA follows: TGTGCCAGCAGCCACGGACAGGGGGCCTACAATGAGCAGTTCTTC.

The chain has TRBV19 and TRBJ2-7; 9 bases map to TRBD1. Trimming removed 8 bases from V and 0 bases from J; junction bases left unmatched: 14. There are 17 residues in the CDR3. Germline CDR1 is LNHDA and CDR2 is SQIVND (reference sequence). The CDR3 bases are TGTGCCAGTGCAAACGTACGGGGACAGGGAACCTCCTACGAGCAGTACTTC. It translates to CASANVRGQGTSYEQYF.

The chain carries TRBV27 and TRBJ2-2; the D gene is possibly TRBD2 (6 bases). The V and J ends lost 6 bases and 1 base respectively, with 9 bases between them. Germline CDR1 and CDR2: MNHEY and SMNVEV (reference sequence). The CDR3 covers 14 residues. CDR3 sequence: CASSRRENTGELFF. CDR3 sequence (DNA): TGTGCCAGCAGCCGGCGGGAGAACACCGGGGAGCTGTTTTTT.

The rearrangement uses TRBV29-1 and TRBJ2-3; TRBD2 aligns across 7 bases. The CDR3 length is 10 residues. CDR1 is SQVTM and CDR2 is ANQGSEA in the germline V gene. V was clipped by 6 bases and J by 10 bases; unmatched bases: 4. The CDR3 sequence: CSVKGLSQYF. The CDR3, as DNA: TGCAGCGTAAAGGGACTATCGCAGTATTTT.

This chain links TRBV25-1 with TRBJ2-3, with TRBD2 matching 7 bases. Trimming removed 9 bases from V and 6 bases from J; junction bases left unmatched: 9. The CDR3 loop spans 13 amino acids. Germline loops: CDR1 MGHDK, CDR2 SYGVNS. The CDR3 sequence: CASNGGERDTQYF. In nucleotides, the CDR3 is TGTGCCAGTAATGGGGGGGAAAGGGATACGCAGTATTTT.

The gene calls are TRBV4-3 and TRBJ2-7; 8 nucleotides agree with TRBD2. CDR1 and CDR2 from the germline V gene are LGHNA and YSLEER. The CDR3 covers 15 residues. V was clipped by 4 bases and J by 3 bases; unmatched bases: 8. In DNA, the CDR3 is TGCGCCAGCAGCCCGATCGTAGCGGGGAGCTACGAGCAGTACTTC. This gives the protein CASSPIVAGSYEQYF.

The chain carries TRBV3-1 (or the pseudogene TRBV3-2) and TRBJ1-1, with a possible D match to TRBD1 (6 bases). Germline loops: CDR1 LGHDT, CDR2 YNNKEL (reference sequence). The CDR3 runs 14 residues. With 1 base removed from V and 4 bases from J, the gap between germline ends came to 10 bases. The CDR3 protein is CASSQGGLGTEAFF. In nucleotides, the CDR3 is TGTGCCAGCAGCCAAGGGGGGCTTGGCACTGAAGCTTTCTTT.

The chain links TRBV5-1 to TRBJ1-2; 10 bases are a match to TRBD1. Germline CDR1 and CDR2: SGHRS and YFSETQ. This CDR3 has 14 residues. The junction had 8 bases not matched to a gene; V was cut back by 4 bases and J by 8 bases. CDR3 nucleotides: TGCGCCAGCAGCCCGGGACAGGGGCTTTGGGGCTACACCTTC. It specifies CASSPGQGLWGYTF.